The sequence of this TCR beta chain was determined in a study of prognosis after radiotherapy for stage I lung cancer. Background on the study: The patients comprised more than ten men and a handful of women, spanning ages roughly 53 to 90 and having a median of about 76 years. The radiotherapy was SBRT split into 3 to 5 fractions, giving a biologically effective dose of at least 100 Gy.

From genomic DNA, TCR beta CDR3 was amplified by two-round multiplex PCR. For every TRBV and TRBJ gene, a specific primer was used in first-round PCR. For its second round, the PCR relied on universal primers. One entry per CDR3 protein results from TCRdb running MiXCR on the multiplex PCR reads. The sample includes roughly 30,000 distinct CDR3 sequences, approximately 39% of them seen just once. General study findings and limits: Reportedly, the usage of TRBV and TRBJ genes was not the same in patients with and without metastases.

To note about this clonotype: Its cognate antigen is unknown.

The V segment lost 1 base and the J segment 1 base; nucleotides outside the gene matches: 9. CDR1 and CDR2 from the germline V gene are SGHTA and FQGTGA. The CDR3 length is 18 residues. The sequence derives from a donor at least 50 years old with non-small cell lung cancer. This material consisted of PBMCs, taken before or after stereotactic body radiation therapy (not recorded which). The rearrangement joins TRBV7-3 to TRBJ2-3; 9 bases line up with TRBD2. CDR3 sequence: CASSLNQPSGICTDTQYF. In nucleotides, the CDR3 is TGTGCCAGCAGCTTAAATCAGCCTAGCGGGATTTGCACAGATACGCAGTATTTT.